This TCR beta chain was captured by sequencing in a study of kidney transplant recipient with SARS-CoV-2 infection. This clonotype was seen repeatedly, ten times or more. TCRdb reprocessed the reads via MiXCR and lists one record per CDR3 protein. The sample has approximately 250,000 distinct CDR3 sequences, 29% seen once. Trimming took 5 bases from V and 2 from J, leaving 13 bases between them. Germline CDR1 MNHEY, CDR2 SVGAGI. CDR3 length equals 14 residues. The sequence was collected from a male patient aged 30 to 39 who had COVID-19 and was a kidney transplant recipient. Some T cells may possibly be graft donor cells. The source material was a blood sample, sampled at baseline and around day 120 from a kidney transplant recipient. This chain joins TRBV6-5 and TRBJ2-7; D perhaps matches TRBD1 (6 bases). CDR3 loop: CASSPPDSAYEQYF. For the CDR3, the DNA is TGTGCCAGCAGTCCCCCGGACAGCGCCTACGAGCAGTACTTC.